This T cell receptor (beta chain) was sequenced for a study of blood T cell repertoires in COVID-19. This CDR3 spans 14 amino acids. Germline V lookup: CDR1 GTSNPN, CDR2 SVGIG (reference sequence). Losses at the gene ends were 4 bases for V and 7 bases for J; bases not matched to a gene: 7. Here immunoSEQ multiplex PCR was the method, and the copy in TCRdb shows in-frame clones only, minus some. The sample yields 250,000 to 400,000 clones, 85% seen once. The sample was PBMCs or T cells enriched from blood (not recorded which). This rearrangement joins TRBV30 to TRBJ1-6, with 7 nucleotides matching TRBD1. The sequence derives from a woman aged 25 to 39 who had been exposed to COVID-19. This CDR3 is CAWNLGTDNSPLHF. The CDR3 DNA reads as TGTGCCTGGAACCTGGGGACAGACAATTCACCCCTCCACTTT.